Following are 30 T cell receptor beta chains from one sample sequenced in a study of breast tumors, draining lymph nodes, adjacent tissues. TCRdb reprocessed the multiplex PCR reads with MiXCR, giving one entry per CDR3 protein. The table lists over 10,000 distinct CDR3 sequences, around half of them singletons. Sequenced sample: tumor-adjacent breast tissue. Receptor source: a female donor with breast cancer. Some clones in this sample may be carry-over from other donors' samples.

Ten or more counts support this clonotype. This chain connects TRBV30 to TRBJ2-3; TRBD1 agrees at 9 bases. The CDR3 sequence is 14 residues long. Losses at the gene ends were 8 bases for V and 1 base for J; bases not matched to a gene: 7. CDR1 is GTSNPN, CDR2 SVGIG, per germline (reference sequence). The CDR3: CASGTGIRTDTQYF. DNA for the CDR3: TGTGCCAGCGGGACAGGGATTCGCACAGATACGCAGTATTTT.

Of note for this clonotype: A single base separates this from a much larger clone, so it may be a read error. The chain recombines TRBV5-5 with TRBJ2-5, with TRBD1 matching 12 bases. The length of the CDR3 is 13 residues. Per the germline V gene, CDR1 is SGHKS and CDR2 is YYEKEE (reference sequence). In nucleotides, the CDR3 is TGTGCCAGCAGCGGGGGACAGGGGGCGAGCCAGCACTTC. This codes for CASSGGQGASQHF.

This clonotype rates as medium-sized (0.01 to 0.1%). The gene calls are TRBV5-1 and TRBJ1-2; the match to TRBD1 covers 8 bases. Germline CDR1 reads SGHRS; CDR2 reads YFSETQ. With V trimmed by 4 bases and J by 3 bases, 8 bases remained unmatched. CDR3 length: 15 residues. CDR3 nucleotides: TGCGCCAGCAGCCCCCGCCCAGGGGGCGACTATGGCTACACCTTC. It specifies CASSPRPGGDYGYTF.

The chain carries TRBV2 and TRBJ2-7; 10 positions agree with TRBD2. The CDR3 extends over 14 amino acids. From germline, CDR1 is SNHLY and CDR2 FYNNEI. Germline trimming cut 6 bases from V and 2 bases from J; bases unmatched to any gene: 4. The CDR3 reads CASSLSGRAYEQYF. The CDR3 coding sequence is TGTGCCAGCAGCTTGAGCGGGAGGGCCTACGAGCAGTACTTC.

As regards this clonotype: Given a much more abundant clone one base away, this may be a read error. The chain carries TRBV7-9 and TRBJ2-3; D unclear. The better agreement between TRBJ1-5 and the DNA end casts doubt on the J call. The CDR3 loop spans 11 amino acids. The germline V gene encodes CDR1 SEHNR and CDR2 FQNEAQ (reference sequence). The CDR3 sequence is CASSLTDTQHF. The DNA for the CDR3 is TGTGCCAGCAGCTTAACAGATACGCAGCATTTT.

A remark on this clonotype: Its ends do not fully match the called genes, so a read error is possible. The J gene is TRBJ2-2, the V gene TRBV3-1, with D possibly being TRBD2 (5 bases). CDR1 is LGHDT, CDR2 YNNKEL, per germline (reference sequence). This CDR3 has 17 residues. The DNA of the CDR3 is TGCGCCAGCAGCCAAGTCCCTAGCTGGGCGAGCACCGGGGAGCTGTTTTTT. The encoded protein is CASSQVPSWASTGELFF.

This clonotype was recorded at least ten times. The genes are TRBV5-1 and TRBJ2-7; 13 nucleotides align to TRBD2. Trimming cost V 0 bases and J 2 bases; bases outside gene matches: 8. The germline V gene encodes CDR1 SGHRS and CDR2 YFSETQ. This CDR3 spans 18 amino acids. For the CDR3, the DNA is TGCGCCAGCAGCTTGGCCCCCACTAGCGGGGGGGTGGCCTACGAGCAGTACTTC. The encoded protein is CASSLAPTSGGVAYEQYF.

The genes are TRBV12-3 or TRBV12-4 and TRBJ2-3; 8 bases agree with TRBD2. J gave up 5 bases and V 3 bases, and 7 bases lay outside the gene matches. The CDR3 loop spans 15 amino acids. The CDR3 protein is CASSLSGGPKDTQYF. Here the CDR3 DNA reads TGTGCCAGCAGTTTGTCGGGAGGGCCCAAAGATACGCAGTATTTT.

This clonotype is medium-sized (0.01 to 0.1%) within its sample. CDR3 sequence reads: CASSFEPAAGLGDEQFF. The CDR3 nucleotides read TGCGCCAGCAGCTTTGAGCCTGCAGCGGGATTGGGGGATGAGCAGTTCTTC. The chain combines TRBV5-1 with TRBJ2-1; 7 bases are shared with TRBD2. This CDR3 has 17 residues. J gave up 8 bases and V 2 bases, and 16 bases lay outside the gene matches. Germline assignment: CDR1 SGHRS and CDR2 YFSETQ.

This chain joins TRBV14 and TRBJ2-7, with a possible D match to TRBD1 (6 bases). Germline values: CDR1 SGHDN, CDR2 FVKESK. The CDR3 totals 13 residues. V lost 4 bases and J lost 6, with 13 bases in between. CDR3 coding DNA: TGTGCCAGCAGCCGTACCAGGGGTTCCGAGCAGTACTTC. The encoded protein is CASSRTRGSEQYF.

This clonotype was observed many times. The V call is TRBV19, the J call TRBJ2-3, with D unclear. The CDR3 is made up of 14 amino acids. Germline CDR1 reads LNHDA; CDR2 reads SQIVND (reference sequence). V was shortened by 3 bases and J by 7 bases, with 14 bases between the two germline ends. For the CDR3, the DNA is TGTGCCAGTAGTATTCTTCTAGGCCAGTATACGCAGTATTTT. This sequence encodes CASSILLGQYTQYF.

The chain has TRBV11-2 and TRBJ2-7; D may match TRBD1 or TRBD2 (7 bases each). The CDR3 length is 16 residues. CDR1 and CDR2 (germline): SGHAT, FQNNGV. V was clipped by 1 base and J by 3 bases, with 16 bases between them. CDR3 in DNA: TGTGCCAGCAGCTTAGGAGCGGGACAGATAATCTACGAGCAGTACTTC. Amino acid sequence: CASSLGAGQIIYEQYF.

In this sample, this clonotype turned up many times. The chain uses TRBV3-1 and TRBJ1-2, with 8 bases that match TRBD1. CDR3 length: 15 residues. The germline CDR1 and CDR2 sequences are LGHDT and YNNKEL (reference sequence). V gave up 0 bases and J gave up 4 bases; unmatched junction bases: 4. The CDR3 region has the DNA TGTGCCAGCAGCCAAGACCAGGGGGCCAGCTATGGCTACACCTTC. Translation: CASSQDQGASYGYTF.

Points on this clonotype: Relative to the germline gene, one junction end is altered; a read error may explain this. This chain uses TRBV7-2 with TRBJ1-2; D gene uncertain. The CDR3 has 16 amino acids. CDR1 is SGHTA and CDR2 is FQGNSA in the germline V gene. The CDR3 loop is CASSPSPTLKGNGHTF. In DNA, the CDR3 is TGTGCCAGCAGCCCGTCTCCGACACTTAAGGGTAATGGCCACACCTTC.

This clonotype was seen at least ten times. The chain carries TRBV6-4 and TRBJ2-1; 7 bases are a match to TRBD1. The V gene end was trimmed by 4 bases and the J gene end by 2 bases; junction bases not matched to a gene: 5. Germline V gene lookup returns CDR1 MRHNA and CDR2 SNTAGT. The length of the CDR3 is 15 residues. CDR3 sequence (DNA): TGTGCCAGCAGTGCCTCGACAGGGCCCTACAATGAGCAGTTCTTC. Encoded protein: CASSASTGPYNEQFF.

In this sample, this clonotype turned up many times. A read error is possible here, since a much larger clone lies one base away. In DNA, the CDR3 is TGTGCCAGCAGGGAGGGCAGGGATTATCTTGGGGCCACCGTCCTGACTTTC. Its protein product is CASREGRDYLGATVLTF. The rearrangement uses TRBV9 and TRBJ2-6, with D maybe TRBD2 (6 bases). This CDR3 contains 17 residues. The germline V gene has CDR1 SGDLS and CDR2 YYNGEE.

The V and J genes are TRBV6-5 and TRBJ2-3; no reliable D call. V was pared by 0 bases and J by 2 bases, with 3 bases between. Germline CDR1 MNHEY, CDR2 SVGAGI. This CDR3 comprises 13 residues. The DNA for the CDR3 is TGTGCCAGCAGTTACTCCCTCACAGATACGCAGTATTTT. This encodes CASSYSLTDTQYF.

This clonotype was counted ten times or more. The J gene is TRBJ2-2, the V gene TRBV2, with 10 bases fitting TRBD2. The CDR3 is 15 amino acids. Per germline, CDR1 SNHLY and CDR2 FYNNEI. J lost 6 bases, V lost 6 bases, and 7 bases had no gene match. CDR3 loop: CASSLSGRASGELFF. In nucleotides, the CDR3 is TGTGCCAGCAGCTTGAGCGGGAGGGCCTCCGGGGAGCTGTTTTTT.

The chain has TRBV29-1 and TRBJ2-1; perhaps TRBD1 as D (5 bases). Germline CDR1 SQVTM, CDR2 ANQGSEA. This CDR3 spans 13 amino acids. V was trimmed by 6 bases and J by 8 bases, leaving 17 bases between them. The CDR3 loop reads CSVKGWQGYEQFF. The CDR3 DNA reads TGCAGCGTCAAAGGTTGGCAGGGCTATGAGCAGTTCTTC.

V and J are TRBV10-2 and TRBJ2-1; 9 positions agree with TRBD2. The germline CDR1 and CDR2 sequences are WSHSY and SAAADI. The CDR3 is made up of 14 amino acids. V gave up 3 bases and J gave up 4 bases; unmatched junction bases: 1. CDR3 nucleotides: TGCGCCAGCAGTGACGCGGGAGGGTACAATGAGCAGTTCTTC. Translated: CASSDAGGYNEQFF.

The chain is built from TRBV2 and TRBJ2-2, with no clear D. V gave up 7 bases and J gave up 0 bases, with 9 bases separating them. Germline assignment: CDR1 SNHLY and CDR2 FYNNEI. The CDR3 totals 14 residues. The CDR3 is CASKLSSNTGELFF. CDR3 nucleotides: TGTGCCAGCAAGTTGAGCTCGAACACCGGGGAGCTGTTTTTT.

The CDR3 DNA sequence: TGTGCCAGCAGCATAGGACAGGACTATGGCTACACCTTC. Translation: CASSIGQDYGYTF. The chain carries TRBV5-6 and TRBJ1-2, with 7 bases identical to TRBD1. The CDR3 sequence is 13 residues long. In germline, CDR1 is SGHDT, CDR2 YYEEEE. The J segment lost 3 bases and the V segment lost 4 bases, leaving 3 bases of the junction unmatched.

CDR3 amino acids: CASTIRSGQETQYF. The CDR3 DNA sequence: TGTGCCAGTACCATCCGCAGTGGGCAAGAGACCCAGTACTTC. The chain links TRBV19 to TRBJ2-5; no reliable D call. V dropped 7 bases and J dropped 2 bases, with 14 bases sitting between them. CDR3 length: 14 residues. Germline CDR1 is LNHDA and CDR2 is SQIVND (reference sequence).

V and J are TRBV29-1 and TRBJ2-2; 7 bases match TRBD1. This CDR3 spans 15 amino acids. The V and J ends lost 2 bases and 0 bases, in that order; junction bases with no gene match: 3. Germline assignment: CDR1 SQVTM and CDR2 ANQGSEA. Here the CDR3 reads CSVETGDPNTGELFF. The CDR3 nucleotides read TGCAGCGTTGAAACAGGGGACCCGAACACCGGGGAGCTGTTTTTT.

The chain links TRBV20-1 to TRBJ2-7, with 8 nucleotides matching TRBD2. The CDR3 covers 14 residues. Germline CDR1 is DFQATT and CDR2 is SNEGSKA (reference sequence). Trimming removed 0 bases from V and 2 bases from J; junction bases left unmatched: 3. For the CDR3, the DNA is TGCAGTGCTAGAGATCTCGGGAGGGCCTACGAGCAGTACTTC. Protein: CSARDLGRAYEQYF.

This clonotype was detected ten times or more. The chain employs TRBV6-1 and TRBJ2-7, with D perhaps matching TRBD1 (5 bases). The V gene lost 4 bases and the J gene lost 6 bases, with 10 bases spanning the gap. Per germline, CDR1 MNHNS and CDR2 SASEGT. The CDR3 contains 12 residues. The CDR3 spells CASSVDTREQYF. The CDR3 nucleotides are TGTGCCAGCAGTGTGGACACACGCGAGCAGTACTTC.

The chain is built from TRBV20-1 and TRBJ1-4; 9 bases map to TRBD1. Germline V gives CDR1 DFQATT, CDR2 SNEGSKA (reference sequence). The V gene end was trimmed by 3 bases and the J gene end by 5 bases; junction bases not matched to a gene: 1. This CDR3 has 13 residues. The CDR3 here is CSASGTGNEKLFF. CDR3 bases: TGCAGTGCTAGCGGGACAGGGAATGAAAAACTGTTTTTT.

This clonotype was counted only a few times. The gene calls are TRBV20-1 and TRBJ1-1; 7 bases line up with TRBD1. Germline lookup yields CDR1 DFQATT and CDR2 SNEGSKA (reference sequence). This CDR3 is 14 amino acids long. V shed 3 bases, J shed 4 bases, and the junction held 8 bases outside the gene matches. CDR3 protein: CSARPGQTVTEAFF. CDR3 nucleotide sequence: TGCAGTGCTAGGCCGGGACAGACGGTCACTGAAGCTTTCTTT.

As regards this clonotype: The germline gene is not matched at one end of the junction; a read error may be the cause. V gene TRBV2 combines with J gene TRBJ1-6; D might be TRBD1 (5 bases). This CDR3 spans 17 amino acids. Germline assignment: CDR1 SNHLY and CDR2 FYNNEI. CDR3 DNA sequence: TGTGCCAGCAGAGAAGGGACGCTGAGCTCCTATAATTCACCCCTCCACTTT. This encodes CASREGTLSSYNSPLHF.

This chain uses TRBV7-3 with TRBJ2-1, with D possibly TRBD2 on 6 matching bases. V was clipped by 0 bases and J by 6 bases, with 12 bases between them. In germline, CDR1 is SGHTA, CDR2 FQGTGA. The CDR3 is 15 amino acids. CDR3 loop: CASSLTSGNRNEQFF. The CDR3 DNA follows: TGTGCCAGCAGCTTAACTAGCGGCAACCGCAATGAGCAGTTCTTC.